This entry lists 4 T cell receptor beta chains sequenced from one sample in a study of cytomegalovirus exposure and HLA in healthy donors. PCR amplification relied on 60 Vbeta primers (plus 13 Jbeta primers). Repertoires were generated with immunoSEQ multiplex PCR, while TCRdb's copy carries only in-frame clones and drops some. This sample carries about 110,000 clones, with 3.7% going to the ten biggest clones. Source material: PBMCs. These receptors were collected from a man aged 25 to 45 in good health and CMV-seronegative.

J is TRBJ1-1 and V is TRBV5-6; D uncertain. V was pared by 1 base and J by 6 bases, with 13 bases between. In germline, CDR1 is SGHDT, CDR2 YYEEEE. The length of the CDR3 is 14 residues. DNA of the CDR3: TGTGCCAGCAGCTTGCTCAAGGACTTCTCTGAAGCTTTCTTT. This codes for CASSLLKDFSEAFF.

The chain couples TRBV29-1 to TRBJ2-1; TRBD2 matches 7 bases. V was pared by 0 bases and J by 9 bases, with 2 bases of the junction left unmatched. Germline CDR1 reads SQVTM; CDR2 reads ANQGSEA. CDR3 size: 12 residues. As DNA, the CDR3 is TGCAGCGTTGAAGATGGGGGGGGTGAGCAGTTCTTC. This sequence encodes CSVEDGGGEQFF.

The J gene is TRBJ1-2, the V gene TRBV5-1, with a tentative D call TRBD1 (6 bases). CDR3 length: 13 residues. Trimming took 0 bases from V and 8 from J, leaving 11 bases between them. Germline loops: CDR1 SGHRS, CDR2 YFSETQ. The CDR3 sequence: CASSLDREQGYTF. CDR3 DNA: TGCGCCAGCAGCTTGGACAGGGAGCAGGGCTACACCTTC.

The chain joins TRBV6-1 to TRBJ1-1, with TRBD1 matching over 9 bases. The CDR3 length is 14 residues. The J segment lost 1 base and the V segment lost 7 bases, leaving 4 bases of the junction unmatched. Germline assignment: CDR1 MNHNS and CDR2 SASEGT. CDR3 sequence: CASNRGRGNTEAFF. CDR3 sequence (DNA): TGTGCCAGCAACAGGGGGCGAGGGAACACTGAAGCTTTCTTT.